This T cell receptor (beta chain) is from a study of cytotoxic CD8 clonotypes in ibrutinib-treated CLL. As input for TCR beta libraries, about 2 micrograms of genomic DNA came from cryopreserved PBMCs. TCRdb's table, derived via immunoSEQ multiplex PCR, lists solely in-frame clones and lacks some. This sample has about 40,000 clones, with 60% to 75% found just once. The CDR3 extends over 14 amino acids. The germline V gene has CDR1 MNHEY and CDR2 SMNVEV (reference sequence). With 7 bases clipped from V and 6 bases from J, the junction kept 10 bases outside the gene matches. This clone was observed once.

The chain uses TRBV27 and TRBJ2-3, with TRBD1 matching over 7 bases. This TCR was recovered from a human donor with chronic lymphocytic leukemia. Sample: PBMCs, taken at disease progression, from a patient treated with ibrutinib. The CDR3 reads CASTYRGGGDTQYF. As DNA, the CDR3 is TGTGCCAGCACGTACAGGGGTGGTGGGGATACGCAGTATTTT.